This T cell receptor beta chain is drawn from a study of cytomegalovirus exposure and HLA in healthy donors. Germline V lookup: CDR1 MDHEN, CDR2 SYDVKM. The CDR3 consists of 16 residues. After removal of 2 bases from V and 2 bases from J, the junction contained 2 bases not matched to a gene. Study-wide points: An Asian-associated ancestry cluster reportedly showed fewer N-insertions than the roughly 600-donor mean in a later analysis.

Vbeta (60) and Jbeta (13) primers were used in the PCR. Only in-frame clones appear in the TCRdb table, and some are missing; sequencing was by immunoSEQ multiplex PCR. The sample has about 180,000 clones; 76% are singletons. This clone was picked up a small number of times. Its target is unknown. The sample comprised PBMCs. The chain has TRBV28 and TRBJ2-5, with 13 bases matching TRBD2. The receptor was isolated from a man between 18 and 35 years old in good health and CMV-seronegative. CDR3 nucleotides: TGTGCCAGCAGTTTAACTAGCGGGGGGGGGCAAGAGACCCAGTACTTC. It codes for CASSLTSGGGQETQYF. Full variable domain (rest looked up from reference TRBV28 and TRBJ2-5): DVKVTQSSRYLVKRTGEKVFLECVQDMDHENMFWYRQDPGLGLRLIYFSYDVKMKEKGDIPEGYSVSREKKERFSLILESASTNQTSMYLCASSLTSGGGQETQYFGPGTRLLVL.